One sample yielded the 17 T cell receptor beta chains listed below, sequenced in a study of Ad26.COV2.S vaccination and SARS-CoV-2 variants. Profiling relied on immunoSEQ multiplex PCR, and the TCRdb table lists in-frame clones only, not all of them. The data show hundreds of thousands of clones, with approximately 87% seen just once and around 3% held by the top ten. Sample treatment: roughly 18 received Ad26.COV2.S at low or high dose, single or two shots; roughly 5 received placebo; per-sample allocation not given. All samples were drawn on day 63, counting from the first vaccine or placebo injection. The starting material was peripheral blood, obtained in a trial of Ad26.COV2.S vaccine versus placebo. Receptors originate from a person between 18 and 59 years old who received the Ad26.COV2.S COVID-19 vaccine or a placebo.

The chain employs TRBV2 and TRBJ2-7; 9 nucleotides line up with TRBD2. The CDR3 extends over 13 amino acids. V was clipped by 7 bases and J by 6 bases; unmatched bases: 7. From germline, CDR1 is SNHLY and CDR2 FYNNEI. CDR3 sequence reads: CASNSGTSLEQYF. The CDR3, as DNA: TGTGCCAGCAATTCCGGGACTAGCCTCGAGCAGTACTTC.

The chain joins TRBV6-5 to TRBJ2-7, with D possibly matching TRBD2 (5 bases). Germline V lookup: CDR1 MNHEY, CDR2 SVGAGI. The ends were cut back, 4 bases at V and 1 base at J, with 17 bases in the middle. The CDR3 covers 16 residues. The CDR3 sequence is CASSLTVGPGSYEQYF. The CDR3 DNA reads as TGTGCCAGCAGTTTGACCGTTGGACCGGGATCCTACGAGCAGTACTTC.

The chain is built from TRBV7-9 and TRBJ1-1, with unresolved D. CDR1 is SEHNR, CDR2 FQNEAQ, per germline (reference sequence). This CDR3 is 12 amino acids long. Trimming removed 2 bases from V and 6 bases from J, with 7 bases in between. This CDR3 is CASSLTGSEAFF. The CDR3 DNA follows: TGTGCCAGCAGCTTAACTGGCTCTGAAGCTTTCTTT.

This chain's CDR3 is CASSSHEEQFF. The CDR3 DNA reads as TGCGCCAGCAGCTCTCACGAGGAGCAGTTCTTC. V gene TRBV5-1 combines with J gene TRBJ2-1; D is undetermined. Germline V lookup: CDR1 SGHRS, CDR2 YFSETQ. CDR3 size: 11 residues. With 3 bases removed from V and 10 bases from J, the gap between germline ends came to 8 bases. The complete variable domain, with remaining parts taken from reference TRBV5-1 and TRBJ2-1, reads KAGVTQTPRYLIKTRGQQVTLSCSPISGHRSVSWYQQTPGQGLQFLFEYFSETQRNKGNFPGRFSGRQFSNSRSEMNVSTLELGDSALYLCASSSHEEQFFGPGTRLTVL.

The rearrangement joins TRBV19 to TRBJ1-6, with 8 bases matching TRBD1. Germline assignment: CDR1 LNHDA and CDR2 SQIVND (reference sequence). J lost 7 bases, V lost 3 bases, and 5 bases had no gene match. The CDR3 runs 15 residues. CDR3 sequence: CASSIGGQGNSPLHF. CDR3 DNA: TGTGCCAGTAGTATCGGCGGACAGGGCAATTCACCCCTCCACTTT.

Written as DNA, the CDR3 is TGTGCCAGCAGCTTAGGGACGTCAACGGGAGGCTACACCTTC. Amino acid sequence: CASSLGTSTGGYTF. This chain connects TRBV5-6 to TRBJ1-2; D may be TRBD1 (5 bases). This CDR3 has 14 residues. Per the germline V gene, CDR1 is SGHDT and CDR2 is YYEEEE. V was trimmed by 2 bases and J by 8 bases, leaving 16 bases between them.

This sequence joins TRBV5-1 and TRBJ1-1; D is undetermined. The CDR3 extends over 14 amino acids. The germline V gene has CDR1 SGHRS and CDR2 YFSETQ. The V end was cut by 0 bases, the J end by 3 bases, with 9 bases between. The CDR3 DNA reads TGCGCCAGCAGCTTGGAGGGATGGGACACTGAAGCTTTCTTT. It yields the protein CASSLEGWDTEAFF.

This chain links TRBV7-6 with TRBJ2-1; D perhaps matches TRBD2 (6 bases). V was pared by 5 bases and J by 5 bases, with 10 bases between. Germline CDR1 is SGHVS and CDR2 is FNYEAQ. The CDR3 totals 13 residues. For the CDR3, the DNA is TGTGCCAGCAGCCACGGGGGAAACAATGAGCAGTTCTTC. Translating it yields CASSHGGNNEQFF.

This clone has just one count. The chain carries TRBV4-3 and TRBJ2-5; 7 bases map to TRBD1. There are 15 residues in the CDR3. Germline assignment: CDR1 LGHNA and CDR2 YSLEER. After removal of 4 bases from V and 2 bases from J, the junction contained 7 bases not matched to a gene. In DNA form, the CDR3 reads TGCGCCAGCAGCCCAGGTGACAGGGATCAAGAGACCCAGTACTTC. This encodes CASSPGDRDQETQYF.

This chain joins TRBV5-8 and TRBJ1-3, with unresolved D. V lost 0 bases and J 4 bases, leaving 11 bases between the germline ends. This CDR3 is built from 15 residues. Germline values: CDR1 SGHTS, CDR2 YDEGEE. The CDR3 nucleotides are TGTGCCAGCAGCTTGGTGGGCAGACGGGGAAACACCATATATTTT. It yields the protein CASSLVGRRGNTIYF.

The chain uses TRBV21-1 and TRBJ1-1. TRBV21-1 is assigned pseudogene status. This CDR3 contains 12 residues. The CDR3 protein is CASSPRGGRAFF. The CDR3 region has the DNA TGTGCCAGCAGCCCCCGGGGGGGGAGGGCTTTCTTT.

CDR3 nucleotide sequence: TGTGCCAGCAGCTTGGCGCAGGGTTTCCAAGAGACCCAGTACTTC. It codes for CASSLAQGFQETQYF. This rearrangement joins TRBV7-8 to TRBJ2-5; weak D call: TRBD1 (5 bases). The germline V and J ends were trimmed by 3 bases and 1 base, with 12 bases remaining between them. The germline CDR1 and CDR2 sequences are SGHVS and FQNEAQ. The CDR3 is 15 amino acids.

The J gene is TRBJ1-1, the V gene TRBV7-2; D remains unclear. Trimming took off 1 base at V and 0 bases at J, with 15 bases between the two ends. CDR1 and CDR2 from the germline V gene are SGHTA and FQGNSA. The length of the CDR3 is 17 residues. DNA of the CDR3: TGTGCCAGCAGCTTAGTCATATGGGCCGCCGTGAACACTGAAGCTTTCTTT. Translated: CASSLVIWAAVNTEAFF.

This rearrangement joins TRBV28 to TRBJ2-3, with TRBD1 as a possible D gene (6 bases). Germline CDR1 reads MDHEN; CDR2 reads SYDVKM. Trimming cost V 5 bases and J 6 bases, with 27 bases left between them. The CDR3 sequence is 18 residues long. The CDR3: CASSTPNPGTPLRDTQYF. CDR3 nucleotide sequence: TGTGCCAGCAGTACGCCCAACCCCGGGACACCACTCAGGGATACGCAGTATTTT. The entire variable domain, with the rest obtained from reference TRBV28 and TRBJ2-3, is as follows: DVKVTQSSRYLVKRTGEKVFLECVQDMDHENMFWYRQDPGLGLRLIYFSYDVKMKEKGDIPEGYSVSREKKERFSLILESASTNQTSMYLCASSTPNPGTPLRDTQYFGPGTRLTVL.

The chain couples TRBV27 to TRBJ1-2; D remains unclear. Trimming shortened V by 1 base and J by 6 bases, and 9 bases separated the two germline ends. This CDR3 spans 13 amino acids. CDR1 is MNHEY and CDR2 is SMNVEV in the germline V gene (reference sequence). The CDR3 here is CASSLYRYDGYTF. The CDR3 coding sequence is TGTGCCAGCAGTTTATACCGTTACGATGGCTACACCTTC.

The V and J genes are TRBV6-5 and TRBJ1-3, with D perhaps matching TRBD1 (5 bases). This CDR3 has 13 amino acids. Per the germline V gene, CDR1 is MNHEY and CDR2 is SVGAGI. Trimming removed 6 bases from V and 1 base from J, with 7 bases in between. The CDR3 region has the DNA TGTGCCAGCAGCCGGACATCTGGAAACACCATATATTTT. The encoded protein is CASSRTSGNTIYF.

The rearrangement links TRBV18 to TRBJ1-1; 8 positions agree with TRBD1. In germline, CDR1 is KGHSH, CDR2 LQKENI. This CDR3 is 15 amino acids long. Trimming at V came to 6 bases and at J to 5 bases, leaving 11 bases not matched to a gene. CDR3 region: CASSQTGGRTTEAFF. In DNA, the CDR3 is TGTGCCAGCTCCCAAACAGGGGGGCGGACGACTGAAGCTTTCTTT.